These T cell receptor beta chains were read from a single sample in a study of T cell responses to AZD1222 COVID-19 vaccine. The protocol was immunoSEQ multiplex PCR, while the TCRdb copy is restricted to in-frame clones and leaves out a portion. The sample includes around 200,000 clones, about 91% of them seen just once. Sequenced material: peripheral blood, taken on day 0 of AZD1222 vaccination. The receptors were sampled from an adult in good health. Each CDR3 is given with its conserved first and last residue. D genes are given only for firm matches. Clone size appears in some rows only: once, few, many, or a class for an expanded clone.

v_call	j_call	d_call	clone_size	cdr3_nt	cdr3_aa
TRBV18	TRBJ2-3	-	-	TGTGCCAGCTCACCAGGGTCAGGGTCGCAGTATTTT	CASSPGSGSQYF
TRBV12-3/TRBV12-4	TRBJ2-3	-	-	TGTGCCAGCACCCCTGCTAGCACAGATACGCAGTATTTT	CASTPASTDTQYF
TRBV27	TRBJ1-5	TRBD1	once	TGTGCCAGCAGTCCAAATTGGACAGGGGGTACATATAGCAATCAGCCCCAGCATTTT	CASSPNWTGGTYSNQPQHF
TRBV6-5	TRBJ2-1	-	-	TGTGCCAGCAGCTTTGGGTCCTACAATGAGCAGTTCTTC	CASSFGSYNEQFF
TRBV4-2	TRBJ2-1	-	-	TGTGCCAGCAGCCATGACTTGACAGGGCAGTTCTTC	CASSHDLTGQFF
TRBV6-1	TRBJ1-6	-	few	TGTGCCAGCAGTGAAGTCAGGGACTCACCCCTCCACTTT	CASSEVRDSPLHF
TRBV20-1	TRBJ1-1	-	-	TGCAGTGCGTTGGACATCACTGAAGCTTTCTTT	CSALDITEAFF
TRBV11-2	TRBJ1-5	TRBD1	-	TGTGCCAGCAGCCCGACAGGGGGACAGCCCCAGCATTTT	CASSPTGGQPQHF
TRBV30	TRBJ2-2	-	-	TGTGCCTGGGCCGGGGATCACACCGGGGAGCTGTTTTTT	CAWAGDHTGELFF
TRBV9	TRBJ1-1	-	-	TGTGCCAGCAGCGTAGGAATCGGGAAGAACACTGAAGCTTTCTTT	CASSVGIGKNTEAFF
TRBV9	TRBJ2-7	-	-	TGTGCCAGCAGCGTAGAGCGGGACCGACAGGTCGACGAGCAGTACTTC	CASSVERDRQVDEQYF
TRBV5-1	TRBJ2-7	TRBD2	-	TGCGCCAGCAGCTTTACTAGCGGTAGGGGCTACGAGCAGTACTTC	CASSFTSGRGYEQYF
TRBV7-3	TRBJ2-2	-	-	TGTGCCAGCAGCTTAAGACACAACACCGGGGAGCTGTTTTTT	CASSLRHNTGELFF
TRBV3-1/TRBV3-2	TRBJ2-2	TRBD2	-	TGTGCCAGCAGCCAACTTCGCGGGGGGGCCGACACCGGGGAGCTGTTTTTT	CASSQLRGGADTGELFF
TRBV19	TRBJ1-1	TRBD1	once	TGTGCCAGTAGTAGCGACAGGGTTACTGAAGCTTTCTTT	CASSSDRVTEAFF
TRBV9	TRBJ2-3	-	-	TGTGCCAGCAGCGTAGGTTCGGGGATTTCCACAGATACGCAGTATTTT	CASSVGSGISTDTQYF
TRBV11-2	TRBJ2-5	-	-	TGTGCCAGCAGCCCAGAAGGGGTCGAGACCCAGTACTTC	CASSPEGVETQYF
TRBV29-1	TRBJ2-5	-	-	TGCAGCGTTGATAAGAAAACCGGGACCCAGTACTTC	CSVDKKTGTQYF
TRBV7-9	TRBJ2-5	TRBD2	-	TGTGCCAGCAGCTCCCGACCGGGACTAGCGGGGGGACAAGAGACCCAGTACTTC	CASSSRPGLAGGQETQYF
TRBV7-9	TRBJ1-4	-	-	TGTGCCAGCAGCCCTCAGGGGTCTGAAAAACTGTTTTTT	CASSPQGSEKLFF
TRBV2	TRBJ1-5	-	-	TGTGCCAGCAAACCAGGTAACTCCTTTCGCAATCAGCCCCAGCATTTT	CASKPGNSFRNQPQHF
TRBV30	TRBJ1-1	-	-	TGTGCCTGGAGTTCCCAGGGGTACACTGAAGCTTTCTTT	CAWSSQGYTEAFF
TRBV7-8	TRBJ1-1	-	-	TGTGCCAGCAGGTTAGAGGGGAGGGACACTGAAGCTTTCTTT	CASRLEGRDTEAFF
TRBV30	TRBJ1-1	TRBD1	-	TGTGCCTGGAGTATGGGACAGCCTGAAGCTTTCTTT	CAWSMGQPEAFF
TRBV10-3	TRBJ1-1	-	few	TGTGCCATCAGTGAGTCAGGAGGCAAGAACACTGAAGCTTTCTTT	CAISESGGKNTEAFF
TRBV6-4	TRBJ1-2	TRBD1	-	TGTGCCAGCAGGGCTTCAGGGGGCAACTATGGCTACACCTTC	CASRASGGNYGYTF
TRBV6-5	TRBJ2-5	-	-	TGTGCCAGCAGCACCGTGTGGGAAGAGACCCAGTACTTC	CASSTVWEETQYF
TRBV7-9	TRBJ1-2	-	once	TGTGCCAGCACCCAAGGGGCAGGGCTCGGGAGCTACACCTTC	CASTQGAGLGSYTF
TRBV15	TRBJ1-6	-	-	TGTGCCACCAGCAGAGACAGGGAAGATTCACCCCTCCACTTT	CATSRDREDSPLHF
TRBV4-1	TRBJ2-4	-	-	TGCGCCAGCAGCCAAGAGTCAGAAAACATTCAGTACTTC	CASSQESENIQYF
TRBV21-1	TRBJ1-5	-	-	TGTGCCAGCAGCAAACGTCGGGGATATAGCAATCAGCCCCAGCATTTT	CASSKRRGYSNQPQHF
TRBV20-1	TRBJ2-7	-	-	TGCAGTGCTAGACGGAGCCTGGAGCAGTACTTC	CSARRSLEQYF
TRBV4-2	TRBJ1-5	-	-	TGTGCCAGCAGCCAGGAATGGGGGGAAGGACAGCCCCAGCATTTT	CASSQEWGEGQPQHF
TRBV20-1	TRBJ2-7	-	-	TGCAGTGCTTCCGGTGACGAGCAGTACTTC	CSASGDEQYF
TRBV5-4	TRBJ2-1	-	-	TGTGCCAGCAGCTTACGAGGGGGCAATGAGCAGTTCTTC	CASSLRGGNEQFF
TRBV6-2/TRBV6-3	TRBJ1-2	-	-	TGTGCCAGCAGTTACACGGGCAGTTCGCACGGCTACACCTTC	CASSYTGSSHGYTF
TRBV7-2	TRBJ2-2	-	once	TGTGCCAGCAGGTCCGGGACAACCAACACCGGGGAGCTGTTTTTT	CASRSGTTNTGELFF
TRBV11-2	TRBJ2-2	-	-	TGTGCCAGCAGCTTCCCCTTGCGGGGGCCTAACACCGGGGAGCTGTTTTTT	CASSFPLRGPNTGELFF
TRBV6-1	TRBJ2-1	-	-	TGTGCCAGCAGTGAAGAAAACTGGGAGCACCATGAGCAGTTCTTC	CASSEENWEHHEQFF
TRBV6-2/TRBV6-3	TRBJ2-3	-	-	TGTGCCAGCAGCTCTGAGTCGGGACTCACAGATACGCAGTATTTT	CASSSESGLTDTQYF
TRBV5-1	TRBJ2-2	TRBD1	few	TGCGCCAGCAAGGGACAGGGGGCGACCGGGGAGCTGTTTTTT	CASKGQGATGELFF
TRBV6-2/TRBV6-3	TRBJ2-3	-	-	TGTGCCAGCAGTTACTCGGGGGGAACAGATACGCAGTATTTT	CASSYSGGTDTQYF
TRBV5-6	TRBJ2-5	TRBD2	once	TGTGCCAGCAGCGCCGGACTAGCGGACCAAGAGACCCAGTACTTC	CASSAGLADQETQYF
TRBV30	TRBJ1-1	-	once	TGTGCCTGGAGCGTCGAGGTGGGGGTGACTGAAGCTTTCTTT	CAWSVEVGVTEAFF
TRBV5-1	TRBJ2-3	TRBD2	-	TGCGCCAGCAGTACCCTCCGAGCGGGGGGGCCGACAGATACGCAGTATTTT	CASSTLRAGGPTDTQYF
TRBV5-1	TRBJ2-1	TRBD1	-	TGCGCCAGCAGCTTAGGGACAGGGGGCACTGCAGACACCCCCTACAATGAGCAGTTCTTC	CASSLGTGGTADTPYNEQFF
TRBV3-1/TRBV3-2	TRBJ1-2	-	-	TGTGCCAGCAGCCAAGGCGCACGGACGGGCTACACCTTC	CASSQGARTGYTF
TRBV20-1	TRBJ2-1	-	-	TGCAGTGCTTCAGCAGGTGAGCAGTTCTTC	CSASAGEQFF
TRBV7-8	TRBJ2-7	-	-	TGTGCCAGCAGCCCCCGGGGACTGGTCTACGCGCAGTACTTC	CASSPRGLVYAQYF